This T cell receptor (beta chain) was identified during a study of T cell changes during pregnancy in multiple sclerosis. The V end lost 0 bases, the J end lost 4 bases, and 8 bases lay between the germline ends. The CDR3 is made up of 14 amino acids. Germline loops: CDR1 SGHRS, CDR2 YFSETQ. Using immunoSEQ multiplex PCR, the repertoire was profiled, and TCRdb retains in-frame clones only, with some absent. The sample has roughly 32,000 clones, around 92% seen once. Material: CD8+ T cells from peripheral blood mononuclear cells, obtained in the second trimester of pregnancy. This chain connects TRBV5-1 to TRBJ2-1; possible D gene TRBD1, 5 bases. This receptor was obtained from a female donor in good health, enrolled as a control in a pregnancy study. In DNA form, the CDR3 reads TGCGCCAGCAGCTTGGGGACACTTTACAATGAGCAGTTCTTC. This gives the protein CASSLGTLYNEQFF.